One sample yielded the 5 T cell receptor beta chains listed below, sequenced in a study of blood T cell repertoires in COVID-19. Data came from immunoSEQ multiplex PCR; TCRdb stores just in-frame clones and leaves some out. The data show 200,000 to 300,000 clones, with about 83% seen just once and 3% to 4.5% held by the top ten. Material for sequencing was PBMCs or T cells enriched from blood (not recorded which). These receptors originate from a woman in her thirties or forties who had been exposed to COVID-19.

This rearrangement joins TRBV6-2 or TRBV6-3 to TRBJ1-1; no clear D gene. Trimming pared 1 base from V and 0 bases from J, leaving 6 bases between. This CDR3 is built from 14 residues. CDR1 and CDR2 (germline): MNHEY, SVGEGT. The CDR3 reads CASSYFVLNTEAFF. In nucleotides, the CDR3 is TGTGCCAGCAGTTACTTCGTCCTGAACACTGAAGCTTTCTTT.

This sequence joins TRBV7-2 and TRBJ1-6, with 7 nucleotides matching TRBD1. V lost 5 bases and J lost 8; bases outside the gene matches: 6. The CDR3 length is 14 residues. Looked up from germline, CDR1 is SGHTA and CDR2 is FQGNSA. For the CDR3, the DNA is TGTGCCAGCAGCCCCCGGGACAGATATTCACCCCTCCACTTT. As protein: CASSPRDRYSPLHF.

Here the CDR3 reads CASSPRTGSNTGELFF. CDR3 in DNA: TGTGCCAGCAGCCCCCGGACAGGGAGCAACACCGGGGAGCTGTTTTTT. The rearrangement uses TRBV9 and TRBJ2-2; 8 bases match TRBD1. CDR1 is SGDLS, CDR2 YYNGEE, per germline. V dropped 4 bases and J dropped 2; count of bases not matched to a gene: 7. CDR3 length: 16 residues.

The rearrangement uses TRBV5-5 and TRBJ2-3; TRBD2 agrees at 8 bases. This CDR3 has 15 amino acids. The V segment lost 1 base and the J segment 0 bases; nucleotides outside the gene matches: 1. Germline values: CDR1 SGHKS, CDR2 YYEKEE (reference sequence). The CDR3 nucleotides are TGTGCCAGCAGCTTGCCGGGGGGGAGCACAGATACGCAGTATTTT. Translation: CASSLPGGSTDTQYF.

The chain combines TRBV12-3 or TRBV12-4 with TRBJ1-4, with 8 bases fitting TRBD1. There are 13 residues in the CDR3. Trimming cost V 5 bases and J 8 bases; bases outside gene matches: 4. The CDR3 region has the DNA TGTGCCAGCAGTCGGGACAGGAAAGAAAAACTGTTTTTT. It codes for CASSRDRKEKLFF.